These 7 T cell receptor beta chains originate from one sample sequenced in a study of cytomegalovirus exposure and HLA in healthy donors. Clones were read by immunoSEQ multiplex PCR, and TCRdb kept only the in-frame ones, dropping some. The sample holds roughly 80,000 clones; approximately 91% are singletons and the top ten take roughly 1.9%. Sequenced sample: PBMCs. Every receptor here comes from a young man in good health and CMV-seronegative.

This clone was counted once. J is TRBJ1-5 and V is TRBV2; TRBD1 agrees at 7 bases. V lost 8 bases, J lost 3 bases, and 10 bases stayed unmatched. The CDR3 spans 15 residues. Germline V gene sequence: CDR1 SNHLY, CDR2 FYNNEI. The CDR3: CASQTGLNNNQPQHF. The CDR3 DNA reads TGTGCCAGCCAGACAGGGCTTAACAACAATCAGCCCCAGCATTTT. Full variable domain (outside the CDR3, taken from reference TRBV2 and TRBJ1-5): EPEVTQTPSHQVTQMGQEVILRCVPISNHLYFYWYRQILGQKVEFLVSFYNNEISEKSEIFDDQFSVERPDGSNFTLKIRSTKLEDSAMYFCASQTGLNNNQPQHFGDGTRLSIL.

The chain uses TRBV29-1 and TRBJ1-4; D perhaps matches TRBD1 (6 bases). The length of the CDR3 is 13 residues. Germline values: CDR1 SQVTM, CDR2 ANQGSEA. V lost 6 bases and J 3 bases, leaving 11 bases between the germline ends. The CDR3, as DNA: TGCAGCGTCTACAGGGTATCTAATGAAAAACTGTTTTTT. Encoded protein: CSVYRVSNEKLFF.

CDR3 sequence: CASSVGQGNQPQHF. In DNA, the CDR3 is TGTGCCAGCAGCGTAGGGCAGGGGAATCAGCCCCAGCATTTT. V usage is TRBV9 and J usage is TRBJ1-5; weak D call: TRBD1 (6 bases). Germline lookup yields CDR1 SGDLS and CDR2 YYNGEE. There are 14 residues in the CDR3. Trimming shortened V by 0 bases and J by 4 bases, and 8 bases separated the two germline ends.

The rearrangement joins TRBV27 to TRBJ1-1; D is ambiguous. Trimming took 6 bases from V and 1 from J, leaving 9 bases between them. CDR1 is MNHEY, CDR2 SMNVEV, per germline (reference sequence). The CDR3 extends over 13 amino acids. CDR3 protein: CASSTTPNTEAFF. CDR3 nucleotide sequence: TGTGCCAGCAGCACGACACCGAACACTGAAGCTTTCTTT.

The chain employs TRBV6-1 and TRBJ2-3, with TRBD1 matching 9 bases. The V gene's germline CDR1 is MNHNS and CDR2 SASEGT. Trimming took 7 bases from V and 14 from J; bases not matched to a gene: 10. The CDR3 spans 12 residues. The CDR3: CASILPGTGLYF. The CDR3 region has the DNA TGTGCCAGCATCCTACCCGGGACAGGGCTGTATTTT.

The chain joins TRBV6-1 to TRBJ1-1; perhaps TRBD1 as D (5 bases). CDR1 MNHNS and CDR2 SASEGT come from the germline V gene. V was cut by 6 bases and J by 4 bases, with 9 bases left in between. The CDR3 totals 12 residues. The CDR3 is CASRQDVTEAFF. The CDR3 nucleotides read TGTGCCAGCAGACAGGACGTCACTGAAGCTTTCTTT.

The chain recombines TRBV6-4 with TRBJ2-7; D remains ambiguous. CDR1 and CDR2 (germline): MRHNA, SNTAGT. V lost 3 bases and J 0 bases, leaving 12 bases between the germline ends. The CDR3 runs 15 residues. CDR3 region: CASSEEVGSSYEQYF. The CDR3 region has the DNA TGTGCCAGCAGTGAGGAAGTGGGCTCCTCCTACGAGCAGTACTTC.